The 20 T cell receptor beta chains in this list originate from one sample, sequenced in a study of OX40 agonist ivuxolimab in advanced cancers. Generated by immunoSEQ multiplex PCR, the TCRdb table keeps only in-frame clones and is missing some. The sample lists tens of thousands of clones, approximately 89% occurring once. The material was CD4+ or CD8+ T cells sorted from blood, obtained in a trial of the OX40 agonist ivuxolimab. These receptors originate from an adult with an advanced solid tumor such as melanoma, head and neck, liver or kidney cancer.

The chain recombines TRBV7-8 with TRBJ2-7, with D perhaps TRBD1 or TRBD2 (7 bases each). The CDR3 totals 14 residues. V shed 7 bases and J shed 2 bases, with 15 bases lying between them. The germline V gene encodes CDR1 SGHVS and CDR2 FQNEAQ. The CDR3 region is CASTPGGGPYEQYF. The DNA of the CDR3 is TGTGCCAGCACCCCAGGGGGGGGCCCCTACGAGCAGTACTTC. The variable domain in full, completed from reference TRBV7-8 and TRBJ2-7, reads GAGVSQSPRYKVAKRGQDVALRCDPISGHVSLFWYQQALGQGPEFLTYFQNEAQLDKSGLPSDRFFAERPEGSVSTLKIQRTQQEDSAVYLCASTPGGGPYEQYFGPGTRLTVT.

The V and J genes are TRBV29-1 and TRBJ2-5, with 12 nucleotides matching TRBD2. The V gene's germline CDR1 is SQVTM and CDR2 ANQGSEA. J lost 2 bases, V lost 7 bases, and 8 bases had no gene match. This CDR3 has 15 residues. The CDR3 sequence: CSGGTSGPRQETQYF. CDR3 DNA: TGCAGCGGGGGGACTAGCGGGCCGCGGCAAGAGACCCAGTACTTC.

The chain recombines TRBV7-2 with TRBJ2-6; 7 bases match TRBD2. This CDR3 is built from 17 residues. Germline V CDR1 and CDR2: SGHTA, FQGNSA. V shed 2 bases and J 6 bases; nucleotides not matched to a gene: 10. CDR3 bases: TGTGCCAGCAGCTTATTCGACCCGGGGGGTACGGCCAACGTCCTGACTTTC. It specifies CASSLFDPGGTANVLTF.

This clone has more than one count but fewer than ten. The chain joins TRBV11-2 to TRBJ2-7, with TRBD2 matching 7 bases. CDR3 size: 13 residues. V dropped 9 bases and J dropped 5; count of bases not matched to a gene: 10. Germline CDR1 is SGHAT and CDR2 is FQNNGV. In nucleotides, the CDR3 is TGTGCCAGTAAATGGGCTAGCGGCAACGAGCAGTACTTC. Amino acid sequence: CASKWASGNEQYF. The full variable domain, with the rest looked up from reference TRBV11-2 and TRBJ2-7, is EAGVAQSPRYKIIEKRQSVAFWCNPISGHATLYWYQQILGQGPKLLIQFQNNGVVDDSQLPKDRFSAERLKGVDSTLKIQPAKLEDSAVYLCASKWASGNEQYFGPGTRLTVT.

The V gene is TRBV7-2, the J gene TRBJ1-2; TRBD1 matches 9 bases. Unmatched junction bases numbered 9, after V lost 4 bases and J lost 6 bases. This CDR3 is built from 15 residues. The germline CDR1 and CDR2 sequences are SGHTA and FQGNSA. CDR3 region: CASSSNLGTGNGYTF. In nucleotides, the CDR3 is TGTGCCAGCAGCTCAAACCTGGGGACAGGGAATGGCTACACCTTC.

This chain connects TRBV14 to TRBJ1-6, with D perhaps matching TRBD1 (5 bases). Per the germline V gene, CDR1 is SGHDN and CDR2 is FVKESK. The CDR3 is 15 residues long. The ends were cut back, 0 bases at V and 10 bases at J, with 13 bases in the middle. For the CDR3, the DNA is TGTGCCAGCAGCCAAGATCGAGCAGGGTGGTCACCCCTCCACTTT. Translated: CASSQDRAGWSPLHF.

This chain connects TRBV19 to TRBJ1-6, with D possibly TRBD1 on 5 matching bases. Germline lookup yields CDR1 LNHDA and CDR2 SQIVND (reference sequence). V was trimmed by 2 bases and J by 6 bases, leaving 8 bases between them. This CDR3 contains 14 residues. In DNA, the CDR3 is TGTGCCAGTAGTATACCCGGGGGTAATTCACCCCTCCACTTT. It yields the protein CASSIPGGNSPLHF.

The V call is TRBV7-6, the J call TRBJ2-7, with 12 nucleotides matching TRBD2. V trimming: 0 bases; J trimming: 3 bases; junction bases outside the gene matches: 3. The CDR3 runs to 16 residues. Germline V lookup: CDR1 SGHVS, CDR2 FNYEAQ. DNA for the CDR3: TGTGCCAGCAGCTTAGCGTCGACTAGCGGGGGCTACGAGCAGTACTTC. Translating it yields CASSLASTSGGYEQYF.

The rearrangement links TRBV2 to TRBJ1-2; tentative D call: TRBD1 (5 bases). The germline V gene has CDR1 SNHLY and CDR2 FYNNEI. The CDR3 runs to 14 residues. Trimming took off 1 base at V and 5 bases at J, with 11 bases between the two ends. CDR3 amino acids: CASSEEQGGYGYTF. DNA for the CDR3: TGTGCCAGCAGTGAAGAGCAGGGTGGTTATGGCTACACCTTC.

This sequence joins TRBV14 and TRBJ2-7; D unresolved. The CDR3 runs to 12 residues. V was clipped by 1 base and J by 4 bases, with 5 bases between them. Germline V gene sequence: CDR1 SGHDN, CDR2 FVKESK. The CDR3 is CASSQGVYEQYF. The CDR3 DNA sequence: TGTGCCAGCAGCCAAGGGGTTTACGAGCAGTACTTC.

This chain links TRBV19 with TRBJ1-5; maybe TRBD1 (6 bases). CDR3 length equals 16 residues. Germline loops: CDR1 LNHDA, CDR2 SQIVND (reference sequence). The V and J ends lost 6 bases and 2 bases respectively, with 17 bases between them. The CDR3 region is CASSPPGGVGNQPQHF. The CDR3 nucleotides are TGTGCCAGTAGCCCTCCCGGGGGCGTTGGCAATCAGCCCCAGCATTTT.

A word on this clone: Germline is not matched at one junction end, which may reflect a read error. Other DNA sequences in the sample encode the same CDR3. V usage is TRBV28 and J usage is TRBJ1-5; D remains ambiguous. CDR3 length: 16 residues. Germline V gene sequence: CDR1 MDHEN, CDR2 SYDVKM. The CDR3 DNA is TGCGCCAGCAGTCCTCCCACGGGAACGGGCAATCAGCCCCAGCATTTT. Amino acids: CASSPPTGTGNQPQHF.

The V and J genes are TRBV9 and TRBJ2-3; 8 positions agree with TRBD1. This CDR3 has 15 residues. Germline V gives CDR1 SGDLS, CDR2 YYNGEE. V was pared by 3 bases and J by 1 base, with 4 bases of the junction left unmatched. Here the CDR3 DNA reads TGTGCCAGCAGCGGGACAGGGTATGGCACAGATACGCAGTATTTT. Amino acids: CASSGTGYGTDTQYF.

The V and J genes are TRBV28 and TRBJ2-7, with a possible D match to TRBD2 (5 bases). The CDR3 is 14 amino acids. V lost 4 bases to trimming and J lost 0 bases, with 10 bases between them. Germline V gene lookup returns CDR1 MDHEN and CDR2 SYDVKM. CDR3 region: CASSSGSFSYEQYF. The CDR3 DNA reads as TGTGCCAGCAGTTCGGGGTCCTTCTCCTACGAGCAGTACTTC. The whole variable domain, remainder taken from reference TRBV28 and TRBJ2-7, is DVKVTQSSRYLVKRTGEKVFLECVQDMDHENMFWYRQDPGLGLRLIYFSYDVKMKEKGDIPEGYSVSREKKERFSLILESASTNQTSMYLCASSSGSFSYEQYFGPGTRLTVT.

The chain couples TRBV5-4 to TRBJ1-1, with TRBD1 as a possible D gene (5 bases). This CDR3 is 18 amino acids long. V lost 4 bases and J 4 bases, leaving 26 bases between the germline ends. Germline V CDR1 and CDR2: SGHNT, YYREEE (reference sequence). In DNA, the CDR3 is TGTGCCAGCAGCCGGGGGATGGCCAGGGCACAGAGCGCCACTGAAGCTTTCTTT. Its protein product is CASSRGMARAQSATEAFF. The full variable domain, its missing parts supplied by reference TRBV5-4 and TRBJ1-1, is ETGVTQSPTHLIKTRGQQVTLRCSSQSGHNTVSWYQQALGQGPQFIFQYYREEENGRGNFPPRFSGLQFPNYSSELNVNALELDDSALYLCASSRGMARAQSATEAFFGQGTRLTVV.

The genes are TRBV27 and TRBJ2-2; possibly TRBD1 for D (6 bases). The V and J ends lost 5 bases and 5 bases respectively, with 12 bases between them. The CDR3 is 14 amino acids. CDR1 and CDR2 (germline): MNHEY, SMNVEV (reference sequence). The CDR3 is CASSPGVGTGELFF. Here the CDR3 DNA reads TGTGCCAGCAGTCCAGGGGTAGGAACCGGGGAGCTGTTTTTT.

This sequence joins TRBV7-9 and TRBJ1-4; tentative D call: TRBD1 (6 bases). With 5 bases removed from V and 7 bases from J, the gap between germline ends came to 14 bases. The length of the CDR3 is 14 residues. Germline V gives CDR1 SEHNR, CDR2 FQNEAQ (reference sequence). The chain's CDR3 is CASSQTGRGEKLFF. The DNA for the CDR3 is TGTGCCAGCAGCCAAACAGGGCGGGGTGAAAAACTGTTTTTT. The complete variable domain, with remaining parts taken from reference TRBV7-9 and TRBJ1-4, reads DTGVSQNPRHKITKRGQNVTFRCDPISEHNRLYWYRQTLGQGPEFLTYFQNEAQLEKSRLLSDRFSAERPKGSFSTLEIQRTEQGDSAMYLCASSQTGRGEKLFFGSGTQLSVL.

The chain employs TRBV5-1 and TRBJ2-1; TRBD2 agrees at 8 bases. The length of the CDR3 is 14 residues. Per germline, CDR1 SGHRS and CDR2 YFSETQ. V dropped 2 bases and J dropped 7; count of bases not matched to a gene: 5. This CDR3 is CASSFRAGVNEQFF. The CDR3 coding sequence is TGCGCCAGCAGCTTCAGAGCGGGAGTTAATGAGCAGTTCTTC.

The chain links TRBV9 to TRBJ2-3, with D possibly being TRBD1 (5 bases). The CDR3 sequence is 15 residues long. From germline, CDR1 is SGDLS and CDR2 YYNGEE. V gave up 0 bases and J gave up 1 base, with 9 bases separating them. CDR3 coding DNA: TGTGCCAGCAGCGTAGAGGGGATAGGCACAGATACGCAGTATTTT. As protein: CASSVEGIGTDTQYF.

The gene calls are TRBV19 and TRBJ1-3; possibly TRBD1 for D (6 bases). The V gene lost 2 bases and the J gene lost 2 bases, with 10 bases spanning the gap. CDR1 is LNHDA, CDR2 SQIVND, per germline (reference sequence). This CDR3 comprises 15 residues. The CDR3 loop is CASSISTGTGNTIYF. DNA of the CDR3: TGTGCCAGTAGTATATCCACAGGGACTGGAAACACCATATATTTT.